This TCR beta chain was sequenced in a study of cytomegalovirus exposure and HLA in healthy donors. Across the study: As released early, the data held some 80 million unique TCRs from HLA-typed donors.

Both 60 Vbeta primers and 13 Jbeta primers went into the PCR. Here immunoSEQ multiplex PCR was the method, and the copy in TCRdb shows in-frame clones only, minus some. The repertoire includes around 150,000 clones, roughly 82% of them detected once, and about 1.6% sits in the top ten. Regarding the study as a whole: A missense DCLRE1C variant was associated with V- and J-gene trimming of TCR beta chains in a later analysis, and an independent cohort replicated the association. Some segments of the V type, notably TRBV6-2 and TRBV6-3, were excluded as indistinguishable. About 87% or about 30% of the time was how often most TCR beta V segments were productive, according to an earlier analysis.

Germline CDR1 and CDR2: PRHDT and FYEKMQ (reference sequence). CDR3 size: 16 residues. The V gene lost 5 bases and the J gene lost 5 bases, with 19 bases spanning the gap. In this sample, this clone turned up once. Its antigen is not known. Material: PBMCs. The receptor comes from a girl between 5 and 17 years old in good health and CMV-seropositive. The rearrangement joins TRBV13 to TRBJ2-1; possible D gene TRBD2, 6 bases. The CDR3 DNA follows: TGTGCCAGCAGCCCCTATCCTAGTGGCGGGAACAATGAGCAGTTCTTC. Its translation: CASSPYPSGGNNEQFF. The full variable domain, completed using reference TRBV13 and TRBJ2-1, is AAGVIQSPRHLIKEKRETATLKCYPIPRHDTVYWYQQGPGQDPQFLISFYEKMQSDKGSIPDRFSAQQFSDYHSELNMSSLELGDSALYFCASSPYPSGGNNEQFFGPGTRLTVL.